The 15 T cell receptor beta chains reported below all come from one sample, sequenced in a study of CD8+CD57+ T cells in acquired aplastic anemia. Both TCR beta VDJ combination and CDR3 sequence profiling were carried out. Genomic DNA was the template for this profiling. TCRdb analysed the reads with MiXCR anew, one entry per CDR3 protein. The repertoire holds some 190,000 distinct CDR3 sequences, with around half as singletons. Material: sorted CD4+, CD8+, or CD8+CD57+ T cells (not recorded which) from PBMCs. The receptors here all came from a human donor in good health.

This clonotype was seen at least ten times. V and J are TRBV7-3 and TRBJ2-5; 8 nucleotides line up with TRBD2. This CDR3 is built from 15 residues. J lost 2 bases, V lost 5 bases, and 7 bases had no gene match. Germline-derived CDR1 and CDR2 are SGHTA and FQGTGA. Here the CDR3 DNA reads TGTGCCAGCAGCCCTCAAGGGACTAGTCAAGAGACCCAGTACTTC. As protein: CASSPQGTSQETQYF.

This clonotype has ten or more counts. V usage is TRBV9 and J usage is TRBJ2-7; perhaps TRBD2 as D (6 bases). Trimming stripped 0 bases from V and 3 bases from J, with 13 bases between. The germline CDR1 and CDR2 sequences are SGDLS and YYNGEE. The CDR3 spans 15 residues. The CDR3 here is CASSVGPSDHYEQYF. The CDR3 DNA follows: TGTGCCAGCAGCGTAGGCCCTAGCGACCACTACGAGCAGTACTTC.

The rearrangement uses TRBV19 and TRBJ1-5; 9 nucleotides agree with TRBD1. The CDR3 spans 14 residues. The junction had 6 bases not matched to a gene; V was cut back by 6 bases and J by 6 bases. The V gene's germline CDR1 is LNHDA and CDR2 SQIVND (reference sequence). CDR3 amino acids: CASRPGTGSQPQHF. CDR3 nucleotides: TGTGCCAGTAGGCCGGGGACAGGGAGTCAGCCCCAGCATTTT.

The V call is TRBV24-1, the J call TRBJ2-3; D gene ambiguous. The length of the CDR3 is 16 residues. The V end lost 1 base, the J end lost 4 bases, and 14 bases lay between the germline ends. From germline, CDR1 is KGHDR and CDR2 SFDVKD. CDR3 region: CATSDFNTLGADTQYF. DNA for the CDR3: TGTGCCACCAGTGATTTCAATACACTCGGCGCAGATACGCAGTATTTT.

The rearrangement joins TRBV18 to TRBJ1-1; D unresolved. Germline V gene lookup returns CDR1 KGHSH and CDR2 LQKENI. The CDR3 consists of 15 residues. The ends were cut back, 3 bases at V and 1 base at J, with 12 bases in the middle. The CDR3 protein is CASSPGRTGNTEAFF. The CDR3 DNA follows: TGTGCCAGCTCACCGGGCCGGACGGGGAACACTGAAGCTTTCTTT.

This clonotype was seen ten or more times. The chain carries TRBV2 and TRBJ2-7, with D uncertain. Germline values: CDR1 SNHLY, CDR2 FYNNEI. This CDR3 has 12 amino acids. With 5 bases removed from V and 0 bases from J, the gap between germline ends came to 5 bases. The CDR3 protein is CASSSDSYEQYF. CDR3 in DNA: TGTGCCAGCAGTAGCGACTCCTACGAGCAGTACTTC.

This rearrangement joins TRBV9 to TRBJ2-1; 10 nucleotides align to TRBD2. With 3 bases clipped from V and 5 bases from J, the junction kept 5 bases outside the gene matches. The germline gives CDR1 SGDLS, CDR2 YYNGEE. This CDR3 is 15 amino acids long. The CDR3 region is CASSESGRAHNEQFF. CDR3 bases: TGTGCCAGCAGCGAGAGCGGGAGGGCCCACAATGAGCAGTTCTTC.

This chain uses TRBV18 with TRBJ1-4, with 7 bases matching TRBD1. The V and J ends lost 4 bases and 4 bases, in that order; junction bases with no gene match: 9. The germline CDR1 and CDR2 sequences are KGHSH and LQKENI. The CDR3 totals 16 residues. The CDR3 DNA reads as TGTGCCAGCTCACTCCGCGGACAGGTTAGTAATGAAAAACTGTTTTTT. Protein sequence: CASSLRGQVSNEKLFF.

The V and J genes are TRBV7-2 and TRBJ1-6, with unresolved D. The CDR3 runs to 14 residues. V was shortened by 5 bases and J by 15 bases, with 20 bases between the two germline ends. Germline loops: CDR1 SGHTA, CDR2 FQGNSA. CDR3 DNA sequence: TGTGCCAGCAGCCAAGTGCCATTTCTTATGTTCCTCCACTTT. Translating gives CASSQVPFLMFLHF.

This clonotype was counted ten times or more. CDR3 protein: CASSQDGKGSTEQFF. The DNA for the CDR3 is TGTGCCAGCAGCCAAGATGGGAAGGGCTCGACTGAGCAGTTCTTC. The chain uses TRBV14 and TRBJ2-1; D uncertain. CDR1 is SGHDN, CDR2 FVKESK, per germline. Trimming pared 0 bases from V and 9 bases from J, leaving 15 bases between. The CDR3 covers 15 residues. The full variable domain, with the rest looked up from reference TRBV14 and TRBJ2-1, is EAGVTQFPSHSVIEKGQTVTLRCDPISGHDNLYWYRRVMGKEIKFLLHFVKESKQDESGMPNNRFLAERTGGTYSTLKVQPAELEDSGVYFCASSQDGKGSTEQFFGPGTRLTVL.

This chain connects TRBV6-2 or TRBV6-3 to TRBJ2-1; possibly TRBD2 for D (6 bases). CDR3 length: 13 residues. The germline V gene has CDR1 MNHEY and CDR2 SVGEGT. V dropped 4 bases and J dropped 8 bases, with 12 bases sitting between them. The DNA of the CDR3 is TGTGCCAGCAGTTTAATACTAGCCTATGAGCAGTTCTTC. Protein sequence: CASSLILAYEQFF.

V is TRBV5-5 and J is TRBJ2-7, with D uncertain. The CDR3 extends over 13 amino acids. CDR1 and CDR2 from the germline V gene are SGHKS and YYEKEE (reference sequence). V was trimmed by 2 bases and J by 6 bases, leaving 12 bases between them. As DNA, the CDR3 is TGTGCCAGCAGCTTAGTTCAACAAGGCGAGCAGTACTTC. This translates into CASSLVQQGEQYF. The whole variable domain, filled in from reference TRBV5-5 and TRBJ2-7, reads DAGVTQSPTHLIKTRGQQVTLRCSPISGHKSVSWYQQVLGQGPQFIFQYYEKEERGRGNFPDRFSARQFPNYSSELNVNALLLGDSALYLCASSLVQQGEQYFGPGTRLTVT.

The V and J genes are TRBV7-9 and TRBJ1-1, with D perhaps TRBD1 (6 bases). V was clipped by 3 bases and J by 4 bases, with 9 bases between them. This CDR3 is built from 13 residues. Germline assignment: CDR1 SEHNR and CDR2 FQNEAQ (reference sequence). The CDR3 reads CASSFRRGTEAFF. As DNA, the CDR3 is TGTGCCAGCAGCTTCCGCAGGGGCACTGAAGCTTTCTTT.

This clonotype was seen repeatedly, ten times or more. The chain uses TRBV2 and TRBJ1-5; 10 bases align to TRBD1. V shed 4 bases and J 7 bases; nucleotides not matched to a gene: 4. CDR1 and CDR2 (germline): SNHLY, FYNNEI. This CDR3 contains 14 residues. As DNA, the CDR3 is TGTGCCAGCAGTGGGACAGGGGGAAACCAGCCCCAGCATTTT. Protein: CASSGTGGNQPQHF.

V and J are TRBV20-1 and TRBJ2-3; 15 bases match TRBD2. V lost 1 base and J lost 2; bases outside the gene matches: 4. CDR3 length: 17 residues. Germline V lookup: CDR1 DFQATT, CDR2 SNEGSKA (reference sequence). CDR3 loop: CSARGGTSGRITDTQYF. CDR3 bases: TGCAGTGCTAGAGGGGGGACTAGCGGGAGGATCACAGATACGCAGTATTTT.